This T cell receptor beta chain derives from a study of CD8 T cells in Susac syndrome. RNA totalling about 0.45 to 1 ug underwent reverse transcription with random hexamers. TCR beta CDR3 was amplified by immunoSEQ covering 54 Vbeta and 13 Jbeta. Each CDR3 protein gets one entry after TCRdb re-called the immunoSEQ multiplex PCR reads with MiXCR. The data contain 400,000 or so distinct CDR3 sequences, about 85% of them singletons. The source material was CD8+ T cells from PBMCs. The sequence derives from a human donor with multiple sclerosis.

The CDR3 spells CASSFPHENTEAFF. In nucleotides, the CDR3 is TGTGCCAGCAGCTTCCCTCACGAGAACACTGAAGCTTTCTTT. This sequence joins TRBV5-5 and TRBJ1-1; D gene unclear. The CDR3 is made up of 14 amino acids. Germline V gene sequence: CDR1 SGHKS, CDR2 YYEKEE (reference sequence). Trimming removed 2 bases at V and 1 base at J, with 9 bases between.